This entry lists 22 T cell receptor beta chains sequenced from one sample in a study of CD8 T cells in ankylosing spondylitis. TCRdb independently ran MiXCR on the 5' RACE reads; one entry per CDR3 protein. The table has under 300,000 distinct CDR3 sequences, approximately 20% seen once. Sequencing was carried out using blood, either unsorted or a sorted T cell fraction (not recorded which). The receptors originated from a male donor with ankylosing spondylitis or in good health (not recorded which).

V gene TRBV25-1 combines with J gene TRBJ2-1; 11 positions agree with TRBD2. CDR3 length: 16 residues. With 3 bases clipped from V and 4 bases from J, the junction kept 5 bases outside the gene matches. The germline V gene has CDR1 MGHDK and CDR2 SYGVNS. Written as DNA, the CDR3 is TGTGCCAGCAGTGAGCCGGGACTAGCGGTTTACAATGAGCAGTTCTTC. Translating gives CASSEPGLAVYNEQFF.

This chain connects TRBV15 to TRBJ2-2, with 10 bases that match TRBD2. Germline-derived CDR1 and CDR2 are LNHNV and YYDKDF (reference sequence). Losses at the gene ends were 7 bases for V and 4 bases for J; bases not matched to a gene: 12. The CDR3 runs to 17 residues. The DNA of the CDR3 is TGTGCCACCAACGATAATCTAGCGGGAGTTCGCACCGGGGAGCTGTTTTTT. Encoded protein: CATNDNLAGVRTGELFF.

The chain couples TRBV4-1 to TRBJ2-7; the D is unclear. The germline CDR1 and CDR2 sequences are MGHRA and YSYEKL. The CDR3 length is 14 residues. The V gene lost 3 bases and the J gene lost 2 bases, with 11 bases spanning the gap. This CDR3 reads CASSHPSNPYEQYF. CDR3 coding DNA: TGCGCCAGCAGCCATCCTAGTAACCCCTACGAGCAGTACTTC.

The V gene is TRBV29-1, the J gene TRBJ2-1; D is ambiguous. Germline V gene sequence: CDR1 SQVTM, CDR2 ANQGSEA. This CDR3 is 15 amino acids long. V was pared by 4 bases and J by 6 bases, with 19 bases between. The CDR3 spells CSVGSVSPGINEQFF. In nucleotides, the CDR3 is TGCAGCGTTGGATCCGTGTCTCCCGGAATCAATGAGCAGTTCTTC.

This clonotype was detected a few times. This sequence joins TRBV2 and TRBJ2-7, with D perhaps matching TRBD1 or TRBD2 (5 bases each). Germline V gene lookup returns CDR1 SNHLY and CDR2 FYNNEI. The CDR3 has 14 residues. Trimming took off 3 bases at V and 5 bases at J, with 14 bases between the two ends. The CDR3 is CASSEISGRDEQYF. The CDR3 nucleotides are TGTGCCAGCAGTGAGATTTCGGGACGTGACGAGCAGTACTTC.

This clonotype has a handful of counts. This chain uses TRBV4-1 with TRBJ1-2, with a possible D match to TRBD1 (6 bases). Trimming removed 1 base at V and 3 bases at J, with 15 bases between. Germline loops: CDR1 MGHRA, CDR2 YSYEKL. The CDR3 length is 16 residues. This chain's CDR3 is CASSQAIQGNDYGYTF. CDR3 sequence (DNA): TGCGCCAGCAGCCAAGCAATACAGGGTAACGACTATGGCTACACCTTC.

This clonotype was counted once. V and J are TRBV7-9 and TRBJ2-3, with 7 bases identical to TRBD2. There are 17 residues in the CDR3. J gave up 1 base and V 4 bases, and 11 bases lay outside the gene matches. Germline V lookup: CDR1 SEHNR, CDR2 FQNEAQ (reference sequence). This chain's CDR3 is CASSSPQLATRTDTQYF. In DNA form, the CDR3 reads TGTGCCAGCAGCTCCCCCCAACTAGCGACTCGCACAGATACGCAGTATTTT.

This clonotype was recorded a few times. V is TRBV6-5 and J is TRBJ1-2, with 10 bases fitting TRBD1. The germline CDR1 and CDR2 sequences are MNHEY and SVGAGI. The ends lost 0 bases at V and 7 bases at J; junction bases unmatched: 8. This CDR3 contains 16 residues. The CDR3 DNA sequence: TGTGCCAGCAGTTACTCCTCGACAGGGGGCTGGTCTGGCTACACCTTC. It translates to CASSYSSTGGWSGYTF.

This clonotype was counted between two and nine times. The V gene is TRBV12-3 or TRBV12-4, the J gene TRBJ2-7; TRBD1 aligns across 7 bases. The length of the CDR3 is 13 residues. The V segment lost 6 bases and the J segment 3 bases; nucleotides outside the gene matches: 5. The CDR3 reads CASSRTGGYEQYF. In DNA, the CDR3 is TGTGCCAGCAGCCGGACAGGAGGCTACGAGCAGTACTTC.

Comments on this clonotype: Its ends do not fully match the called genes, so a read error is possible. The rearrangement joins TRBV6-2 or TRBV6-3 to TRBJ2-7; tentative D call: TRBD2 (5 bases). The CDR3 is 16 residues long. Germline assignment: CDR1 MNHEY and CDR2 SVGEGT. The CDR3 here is CASSYLVGDGTYEQYF. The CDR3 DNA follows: TGCGCCAGCAGTTACTTAGTGGGAGACGGTACCTACGAGCAGTACTTC.

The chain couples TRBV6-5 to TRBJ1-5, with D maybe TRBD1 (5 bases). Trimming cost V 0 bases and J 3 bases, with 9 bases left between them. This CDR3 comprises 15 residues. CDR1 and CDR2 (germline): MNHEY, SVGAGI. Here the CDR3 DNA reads TGTGCCAGCAGTTACTCGCCAGGGTACAATCAGCCCCAGCATTTT. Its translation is CASSYSPGYNQPQHF.

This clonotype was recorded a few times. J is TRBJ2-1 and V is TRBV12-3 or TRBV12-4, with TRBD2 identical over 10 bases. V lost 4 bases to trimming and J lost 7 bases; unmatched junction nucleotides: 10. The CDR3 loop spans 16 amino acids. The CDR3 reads CASSSQSGRASNEQFF. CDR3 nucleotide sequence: TGTGCCAGCAGTTCCCAGAGCGGGAGGGCCTCAAATGAGCAGTTCTTC.

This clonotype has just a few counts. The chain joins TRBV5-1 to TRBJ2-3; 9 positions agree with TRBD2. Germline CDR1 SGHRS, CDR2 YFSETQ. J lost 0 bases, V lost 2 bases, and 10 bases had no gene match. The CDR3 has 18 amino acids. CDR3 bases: TGCGCCAGCAGCTTAATGGCGGGAGGGCCTCCGAGCACAGATACGCAGTATTTT. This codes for CASSLMAGGPPSTDTQYF.

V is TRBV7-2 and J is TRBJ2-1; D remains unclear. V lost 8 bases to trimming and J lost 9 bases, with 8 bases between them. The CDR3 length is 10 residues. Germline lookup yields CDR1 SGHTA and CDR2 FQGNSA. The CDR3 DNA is TGTGCCAGCGGGCTGGGTGAGCAGTTCTTC. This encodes CASGLGEQFF.

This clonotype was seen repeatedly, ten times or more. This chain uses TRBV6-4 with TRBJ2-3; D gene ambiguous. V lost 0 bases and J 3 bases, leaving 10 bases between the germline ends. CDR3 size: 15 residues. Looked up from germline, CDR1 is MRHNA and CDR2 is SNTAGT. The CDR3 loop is CASSDSILATDTQYF. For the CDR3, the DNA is TGTGCCAGCAGTGACTCGATTTTAGCTACAGATACGCAGTATTTT.

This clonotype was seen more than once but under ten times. Here the CDR3 DNA reads TGCAGCGCCGGGGGGGCCGAGCAGTACTTC. Residues: CSAGGAEQYF. The chain recombines TRBV29-1 with TRBJ2-7; 8 bases line up with TRBD2. The CDR3 consists of 10 residues. V trimming: 7 bases; J trimming: 6 bases; junction bases outside the gene matches: 2. CDR1 is SQVTM and CDR2 is ANQGSEA in the germline V gene.

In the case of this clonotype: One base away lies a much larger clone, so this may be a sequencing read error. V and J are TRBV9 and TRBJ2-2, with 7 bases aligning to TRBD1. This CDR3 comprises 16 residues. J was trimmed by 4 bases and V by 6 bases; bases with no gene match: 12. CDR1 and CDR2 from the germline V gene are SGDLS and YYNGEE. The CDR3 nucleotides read TGTGCCAGCAATCCAAAAGGGGGCGCAGGCACCGGGGAGCTGTTTTTT. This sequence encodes CASNPKGGAGTGELFF.

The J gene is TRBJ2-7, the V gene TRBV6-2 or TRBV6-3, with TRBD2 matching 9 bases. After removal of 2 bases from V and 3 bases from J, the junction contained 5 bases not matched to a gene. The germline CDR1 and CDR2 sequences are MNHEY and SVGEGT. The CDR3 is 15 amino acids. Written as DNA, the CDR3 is TGTGCCAGCAGTTACGGTAGCGGGAGACACTACGAGCAGTACTTC. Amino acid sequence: CASSYGSGRHYEQYF.

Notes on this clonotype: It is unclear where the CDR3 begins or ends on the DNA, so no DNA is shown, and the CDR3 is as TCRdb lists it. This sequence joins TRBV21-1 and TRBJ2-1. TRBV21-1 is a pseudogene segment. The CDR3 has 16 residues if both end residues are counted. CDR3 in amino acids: CASSKVGGGSYNEQFF.

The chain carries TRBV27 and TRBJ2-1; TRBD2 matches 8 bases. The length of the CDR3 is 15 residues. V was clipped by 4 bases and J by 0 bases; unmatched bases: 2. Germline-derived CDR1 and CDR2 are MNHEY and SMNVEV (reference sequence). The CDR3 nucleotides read TGTGCCAGCAGTTGGGGGACTAGCTCCTACAATGAGCAGTTCTTC. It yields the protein CASSWGTSSYNEQFF.

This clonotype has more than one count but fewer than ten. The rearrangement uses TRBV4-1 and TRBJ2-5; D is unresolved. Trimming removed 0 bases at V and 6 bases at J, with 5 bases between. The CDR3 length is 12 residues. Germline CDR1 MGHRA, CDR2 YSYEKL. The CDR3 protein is CASSQEGKTQYF. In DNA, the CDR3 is TGCGCCAGCAGCCAAGAGGGGAAGACCCAGTACTTC.

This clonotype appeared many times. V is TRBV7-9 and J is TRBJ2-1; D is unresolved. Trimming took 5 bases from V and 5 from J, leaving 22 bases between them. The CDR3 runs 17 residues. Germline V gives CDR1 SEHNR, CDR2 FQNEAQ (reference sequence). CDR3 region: CASSDPGHARPDNEQFF. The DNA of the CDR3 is TGTGCCAGCAGCGATCCCGGGCACGCCCGGCCCGACAATGAGCAGTTCTTC.